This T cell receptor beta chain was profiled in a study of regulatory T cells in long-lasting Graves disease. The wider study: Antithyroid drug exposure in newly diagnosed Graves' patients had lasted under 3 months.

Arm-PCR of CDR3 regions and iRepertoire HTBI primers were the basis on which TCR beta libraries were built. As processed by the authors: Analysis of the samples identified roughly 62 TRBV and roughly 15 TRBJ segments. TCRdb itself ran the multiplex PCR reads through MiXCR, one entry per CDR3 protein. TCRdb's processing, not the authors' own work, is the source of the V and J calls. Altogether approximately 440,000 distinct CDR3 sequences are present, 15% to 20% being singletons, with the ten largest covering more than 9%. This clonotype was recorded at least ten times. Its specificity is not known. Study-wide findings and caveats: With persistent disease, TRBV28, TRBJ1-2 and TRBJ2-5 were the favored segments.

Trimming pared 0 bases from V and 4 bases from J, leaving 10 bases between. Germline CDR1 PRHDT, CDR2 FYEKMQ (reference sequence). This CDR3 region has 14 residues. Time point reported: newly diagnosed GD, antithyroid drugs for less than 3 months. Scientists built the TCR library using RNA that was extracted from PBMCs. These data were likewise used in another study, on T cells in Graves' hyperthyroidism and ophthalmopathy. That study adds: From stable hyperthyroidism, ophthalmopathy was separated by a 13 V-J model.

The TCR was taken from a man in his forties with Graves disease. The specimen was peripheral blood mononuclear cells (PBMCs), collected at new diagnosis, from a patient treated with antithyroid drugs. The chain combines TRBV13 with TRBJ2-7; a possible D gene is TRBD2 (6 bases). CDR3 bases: TGTGCCAGCAGCTTAGGGCTAGCGTCTTACGAGCAGTACTTC. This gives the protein CASSLGLASYEQYF. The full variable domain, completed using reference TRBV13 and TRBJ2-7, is AAGVIQSPRHLIKEKRETATLKCYPIPRHDTVYWYQQGPGQDPQFLISFYEKMQSDKGSIPDRFSAQQFSDYHSELNMSSLELGDSALYFCASSLGLASYEQYFGPGTRLTVT.